The 31 T cell receptor beta chains below come from one sample, sequenced in a study of technical replicates of blood from a handful of donors. The data were produced by immunoSEQ multiplex PCR, yet TCRdb's version contains in-frame clones alone and is incomplete. Altogether 82,000 or so clones are present, 96% being singletons, with the ten largest covering 0.3% to 0.4%. Sequences were obtained from T cells isolated from PBMCs. These receptor sequences come from a human donor in good health.

This clone was seen only once. The gene calls are TRBV4-3 and TRBJ2-7; TRBD1 matches 7 bases. Per germline, CDR1 LGHNA and CDR2 YSLEER. The CDR3 sequence is 15 residues long. The V segment lost 6 bases and the J segment 0 bases; nucleotides outside the gene matches: 8. The CDR3 protein is CASRPRTGGSYEQYF. In nucleotides, the CDR3 is TGCGCCAGCAGACCCCGGACAGGAGGCTCCTACGAGCAGTACTTC.

The chain is built from TRBV18 and TRBJ2-1; possible D gene TRBD2, 5 bases. This CDR3 is built from 13 residues. V dropped 4 bases and J dropped 7 bases, with 11 bases sitting between them. Germline V CDR1 and CDR2: KGHSH, LQKENI. CDR3 bases: TGTGCCAGCTCACGATATAGCGAAAATGAGCAGTTCTTC. Residues: CASSRYSENEQFF.

The chain is built from TRBV5-1 and TRBJ1-3; 7 nucleotides line up with TRBD1. Germline V CDR1 and CDR2: SGHRS, YFSETQ. V dropped 2 bases and J dropped 1; count of bases not matched to a gene: 6. The CDR3 is made up of 16 amino acids. The CDR3 protein is CASSLSGTESGNTIYF. In DNA form, the CDR3 reads TGCGCCAGCAGCTTATCCGGGACAGAGTCTGGAAACACCATATATTTT.

The rearrangement links TRBV7-2 to TRBJ2-2; a possible D gene is TRBD2 (6 bases). There are 15 residues in the CDR3. V lost 8 bases and J 0 bases, leaving 13 bases between the germline ends. Germline assignment: CDR1 SGHTA and CDR2 FQGNSA. The CDR3 DNA is TGTGCCAGCCTAAGACTAGTACCGAACACCGGGGAGCTGTTTTTT. Residues: CASLRLVPNTGELFF.

V usage is TRBV2 and J usage is TRBJ2-7; D uncertain. Germline CDR1 is SNHLY and CDR2 is FYNNEI. The germline V and J ends were trimmed by 6 bases and 3 bases, with 9 bases remaining between them. There are 12 residues in the CDR3. CDR3 DNA sequence: TGTGCCAGCAGGAGGTCCCTCTACGAGCAGTACTTC. This codes for CASRRSLYEQYF.

This CDR3 is CASSRVLNEKLFF. The CDR3 region has the DNA TGTGCCAGTAGTCGAGTACTCAATGAAAAACTGTTTTTT. V gene TRBV19 combines with J gene TRBJ1-4; no definite D call. V lost 5 bases and J lost 5, with 9 bases in between. Germline V gives CDR1 LNHDA, CDR2 SQIVND (reference sequence). The CDR3 contains 13 residues.

The CDR3 bases are TGTGCCAGCAGCGCACCCCGAGAGGAGCAGTACTTC. Translated, it gives CASSAPREEQYF. The V gene is TRBV5-4, the J gene TRBJ2-7, with D uncertain. This CDR3 comprises 12 residues. Germline V gives CDR1 SGHNT, CDR2 YYREEE (reference sequence). The germline V and J ends were trimmed by 4 bases and 7 bases, with 12 bases remaining between them.

This clone was seen just once. The chain joins TRBV5-1 to TRBJ2-7; D possibly corresponds to TRBD1 (5 bases). Germline CDR1 reads SGHRS; CDR2 reads YFSETQ. The CDR3 is 12 amino acids. V lost 0 bases and J 5 bases, leaving 6 bases between the germline ends. In DNA form, the CDR3 reads TGCGCCAGCAGCTTGGCAGGGAACGAGCAGTACTTC. Encoded protein: CASSLAGNEQYF.

V usage is TRBV10-1 and J usage is TRBJ2-3; 7 positions agree with TRBD1. After removal of 0 bases from V and 6 bases from J, the junction contained 3 bases not matched to a gene. CDR1 is WNHNN and CDR2 is SYGVQD in the germline V gene (reference sequence). This CDR3 has 14 residues. The CDR3 region is CASSESKGADTQYF. The CDR3 DNA follows: TGCGCCAGCAGTGAGTCGAAGGGGGCCGATACGCAGTATTTT.

This chain joins TRBV5-1 and TRBJ1-1; D is uncertain. The length of the CDR3 is 13 residues. Germline CDR1 and CDR2: SGHRS and YFSETQ. Trimming took off 5 bases at V and 1 base at J, with 9 bases between the two ends. The CDR3 nucleotides are TGCGCCAGCAGTTCCCACGGGAACACTGAAGCTTTCTTT. Protein: CASSSHGNTEAFF.

The rearrangement links TRBV14 to TRBJ2-4; D perhaps matches TRBD1 (6 bases). V was shortened by 3 bases and J by 10 bases, with 13 bases between the two germline ends. Germline CDR1 is SGHDN and CDR2 is FVKESK. The CDR3 length is 13 residues. CDR3 protein: CASSQGRQGIQYF. In DNA, the CDR3 is TGTGCCAGCAGCCAGGGGCGGCAGGGGATTCAGTACTTC.

Regarding this clone: Sequence at one end of the junction differs from germline and may be a read error. The chain uses TRBV7-9 and TRBJ1-4; 9 bases align to TRBD1. Germline V CDR1 and CDR2: SEHNR, FQNEAQ (reference sequence). This CDR3 has 15 residues. The CDR3 sequence is CASSVARDRDEKLFF. CDR3 nucleotides: TGTGCCAGCAGCGTAGCGAGGGACAGGGATGAAAAACTGTTTTTT.

This chain links TRBV4-2 with TRBJ2-1; TRBD1 might be the D (6 bases). Trimming took 3 bases from V and 5 from J, leaving 17 bases between them. Germline CDR1 LGHNA, CDR2 YNFKEQ. The CDR3 loop spans 16 amino acids. DNA for the CDR3: TGTGCCAGCAGCCACGGTCAGGGGTCAAGGGACAATGAGCAGTTCTTC. This translates into CASSHGQGSRDNEQFF.

The chain is built from TRBV19 and TRBJ2-7; 7 nucleotides match TRBD1. CDR3 length: 15 residues. CDR1 and CDR2 (germline): LNHDA, SQIVND (reference sequence). V was pared by 1 base and J by 3 bases, with 6 bases of the junction left unmatched. The CDR3 DNA is TGTGCCAGTAGTATAGCTCCGACAGGGAACTACGAGCAGTACTTC. Translation gives CASSIAPTGNYEQYF. Full variable domain (missing parts from reference TRBV19 and TRBJ2-7): DGGITQSPKYLFRKEGQNVTLSCEQNLNHDAMYWYRQDPGQGLRLIYYSQIVNDFQKGDIAEGYSVSREKKESFPLTVTSAQKNPTAFYLCASSIAPTGNYEQYFGPGTRLTVT.

The V and J genes are TRBV4-1 and TRBJ2-3, with TRBD1 matching 7 bases. The trim removed 6 bases at V and 1 base at J, leaving 4 bases unmatched. The CDR3 has 14 residues. Germline CDR1 MGHRA, CDR2 YSYEKL. The CDR3 here is CASSYGTGTDTQYF. As DNA, the CDR3 is TGCGCCAGCAGTTATGGGACAGGCACAGATACGCAGTATTTT.

The rearrangement links TRBV7-2 to TRBJ2-5, with 13 bases fitting TRBD2. The germline V gene encodes CDR1 SGHTA and CDR2 FQGNSA. This CDR3 spans 14 amino acids. V shed 5 bases and J 6 bases; nucleotides not matched to a gene: 3. The CDR3 DNA follows: TGTGCCAGCAGCATACTAGCGGGAGGGCAGACCCAGTACTTC. As protein: CASSILAGGQTQYF.

J is TRBJ2-3 and V is TRBV2, with 10 positions matching TRBD2. Germline V CDR1 and CDR2: SNHLY, FYNNEI. The CDR3 contains 16 residues. Trimming removed 7 bases from V and 3 bases from J; junction bases left unmatched: 10. The CDR3 sequence: CASMGRTSGPTDTQYF. For the CDR3, the DNA is TGTGCCAGCATGGGTAGGACTAGCGGTCCTACAGATACGCAGTATTTT.

The chain joins TRBV6-1 to TRBJ1-2; D is possibly TRBD1 (5 bases). There are 15 residues in the CDR3. CDR1 is MNHNS and CDR2 is SASEGT in the germline V gene. V shed 2 bases and J shed 4 bases, with 14 bases lying between them. CDR3 nucleotide sequence: TGTGCCAGCAGTGAATATGGCGGGGGAGGCTATGGCTACACCTTC. It codes for CASSEYGGGGYGYTF.

CDR3 sequence reads: CATQGSYYHNQPQHF. The CDR3 bases are TGTGCCACCCAGGGGAGTTACTACCATAATCAGCCCCAGCATTTT. The chain recombines TRBV28 with TRBJ1-5, with D perhaps matching TRBD1 (6 bases). Trimming pared 10 bases from V and 4 bases from J, leaving 20 bases between. Germline CDR1 reads MDHEN; CDR2 reads SYDVKM. This CDR3 is built from 15 residues.

The chain joins TRBV5-6 to TRBJ2-1; 10 nucleotides line up with TRBD2. The CDR3 consists of 16 residues. Germline V lookup: CDR1 SGHDT, CDR2 YYEEEE. The V and J ends lost 2 bases and 2 bases, in that order; junction bases with no gene match: 4. The CDR3 protein is CASSFVTSGTYNEQFF. CDR3 DNA sequence: TGTGCCAGCAGCTTCGTTACTAGCGGGACCTACAATGAGCAGTTCTTC.

The chain is built from TRBV6-5 and TRBJ2-7; D possibly corresponds to TRBD1 (5 bases). The CDR3 totals 15 residues. Germline CDR1 reads MNHEY; CDR2 reads SVGAGI. V lost 1 base to trimming and J lost 2 bases, with 12 bases between them. The CDR3: CASSYWQGEAYEQYF. CDR3 in DNA: TGTGCCAGCAGTTACTGGCAGGGTGAAGCCTACGAGCAGTACTTC.

The chain uses TRBV4-1 and TRBJ2-7, with a tentative D call TRBD1 (5 bases). This CDR3 comprises 15 residues. Germline loops: CDR1 MGHRA, CDR2 YSYEKL. The V and J ends lost 3 bases and 5 bases respectively, with 17 bases between them. In DNA, the CDR3 is TGCGCCAGCAGCCACCCCGGGTCCCCAGGGCACGAGCAGTACTTC. This sequence encodes CASSHPGSPGHEQYF.

V gene TRBV5-6 combines with J gene TRBJ2-2, with 7 bases lining up with TRBD1. The CDR3 extends over 14 amino acids. Germline V gene sequence: CDR1 SGHDT, CDR2 YYEEEE. With V trimmed by 4 bases and J by 3 bases, 3 bases remained unmatched. The CDR3 reads CASSLDRDTGELFF. The DNA for the CDR3 is TGTGCCAGCAGCCTAGACAGGGACACCGGGGAGCTGTTTTTT.

This chain links TRBV4-1 with TRBJ2-3; TRBD1 might be the D (5 bases). CDR3 length equals 13 residues. V gave up 1 base and J gave up 7 bases, with 9 bases separating them. Germline V gene data show CDR1 as MGHRA and CDR2 as YSYEKL. CDR3 DNA sequence: TGCGCCAGCAGCCAAGGGGGCGGCCATACGCAGTATTTT. Amino acid sequence: CASSQGGGHTQYF.

The chain joins TRBV9 to TRBJ2-2; D is uncertain. V lost 3 bases, J lost 3 bases, and 3 bases lay in between. This CDR3 spans 12 amino acids. Germline values: CDR1 SGDLS, CDR2 YYNGEE. The CDR3 bases are TGTGCCAGCAGCGGCGACACCGGGGAGCTGTTTTTT. Its protein product is CASSGDTGELFF.

The chain combines TRBV27 with TRBJ2-7; D uncertain. The V and J ends lost 0 bases and 6 bases respectively, with 12 bases between them. CDR3 size: 14 residues. Germline CDR1 MNHEY, CDR2 SMNVEV (reference sequence). The CDR3 sequence: CASSLSVASGEQYF. CDR3 bases: TGTGCCAGCAGTTTATCGGTCGCGTCGGGCGAGCAGTACTTC.

Only a few counts were recorded for this clone. V and J are TRBV6-6 and TRBJ1-1; D gene unclear. The CDR3 is 11 amino acids. Trimming removed 6 bases from V and 0 bases from J, with 2 bases in between. The germline V gene has CDR1 MNHNY and CDR2 SVGAGI (reference sequence). DNA for the CDR3: TGTGCCAGCAGCATGAACACTGAAGCTTTCTTT. Its translation is CASSMNTEAFF.

The chain uses TRBV2 and TRBJ2-7; D is possibly TRBD2 (5 bases). Deletions cut 7 bases from V and 9 bases from J, with 19 bases between. This CDR3 comprises 13 residues. CDR1 is SNHLY, CDR2 FYNNEI, per germline. CDR3 amino acids: CASNEPFTAVQYF. The CDR3 DNA reads as TGTGCCAGCAACGAGCCCTTTACAGCGGTGCAGTACTTC. Full variable domain (missing parts from reference TRBV2 and TRBJ2-7): EPEVTQTPSHQVTQMGQEVILRCVPISNHLYFYWYRQILGQKVEFLVSFYNNEISEKSEIFDDQFSVERPDGSNFTLKIRSTKLEDSAMYFCASNEPFTAVQYFGPGTRLTVT.

The chain uses TRBV9 and TRBJ1-1; possible D gene TRBD1, 5 bases. This CDR3 has 16 amino acids. Germline values: CDR1 SGDLS, CDR2 YYNGEE. Between the trimmed V and J ends, which lost 0 bases and 4 bases, there was a span of 16 bases. In DNA form, the CDR3 reads TGTGCCAGCAGCGTAGTTCTTAATTCCGGGGGCACTGAAGCTTTCTTT. Its protein is CASSVVLNSGGTEAFF.

The CDR3 nucleotides are TGTGCCAGCAGCCGGAGGGAGCGGCATTCCCAGCATTTT. It specifies CASSRRERHSQHF. The V call is TRBV21-1, the J call TRBJ1-5. TRBV21-1 is a pseudogene locus. The CDR3 has 13 residues.

This clone was seen more than once but under ten times. The V and J genes are TRBV5-1 and TRBJ2-2; the D gene is possibly TRBD2 (5 bases). In germline, CDR1 is SGHRS, CDR2 YFSETQ. This CDR3 is built from 15 residues. V was shortened by 0 bases and J by 5 bases, with 11 bases between the two germline ends. Here the CDR3 reads CASSLGASPTGELFF. The CDR3 bases are TGCGCCAGCAGCTTGGGGGCTAGCCCGACCGGGGAGCTGTTTTTT.